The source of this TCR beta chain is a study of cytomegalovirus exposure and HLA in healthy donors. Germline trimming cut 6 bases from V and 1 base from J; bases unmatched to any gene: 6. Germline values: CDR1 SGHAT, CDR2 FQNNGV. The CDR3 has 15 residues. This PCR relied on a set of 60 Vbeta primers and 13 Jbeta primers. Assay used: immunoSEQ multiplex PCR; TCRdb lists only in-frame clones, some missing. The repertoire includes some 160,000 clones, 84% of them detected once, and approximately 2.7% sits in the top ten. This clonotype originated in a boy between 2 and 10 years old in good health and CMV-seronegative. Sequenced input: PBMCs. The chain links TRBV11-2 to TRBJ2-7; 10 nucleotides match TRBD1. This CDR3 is CASRRPGQGSYEQYF. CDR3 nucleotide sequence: TGTGCCAGCAGACGACCGGGACAGGGGTCCTACGAGCAGTACTTC. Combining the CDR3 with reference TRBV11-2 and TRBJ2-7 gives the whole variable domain EAGVAQSPRYKIIEKRQSVAFWCNPISGHATLYWYQQILGQGPKLLIQFQNNGVVDDSQLPKDRFSAERLKGVDSTLKIQPAKLEDSAVYLCASRRPGQGSYEQYFGPGTRLTVT.